Below, 30 T cell receptor beta chains from the same sample are listed, as sequenced in a study of blood T cell dynamics during melanoma immunotherapy. The time point: week 3, after first cycle of checkpoint inhibitor. Here immunoSEQ multiplex PCR was the method, and the copy in TCRdb shows in-frame clones only, minus some. The sample lists over 10,000 clones, roughly 89% occurring once. This sample comprised effector memory CD8+ T cells from blood, obtained from a patient treated with checkpoint blockade. These receptors were obtained from a human donor with melanoma.

This sequence joins TRBV9 and TRBJ1-1; 8 nucleotides align to TRBD1. CDR1 and CDR2 from the germline V gene are SGDLS and YYNGEE. Trimming at V came to 2 bases and at J to 10 bases, leaving 7 bases not matched to a gene. This CDR3 has 13 amino acids. CDR3 protein: CASSVGARGLAFF. In DNA form, the CDR3 reads TGTGCCAGCAGCGTGGGCGCCAGGGGGCTAGCTTTCTTT.

This clone was picked up one time. V is TRBV7-9 and J is TRBJ2-7; weak D call: TRBD1 (6 bases). The CDR3 length is 15 residues. Looked up from germline, CDR1 is SEHNR and CDR2 is FQNEAQ (reference sequence). Trimming took 0 bases from V and 5 from J, leaving 14 bases between them. CDR3 sequence reads: CASSLAVLGGHEQYF. As DNA, the CDR3 is TGTGCCAGCAGCTTAGCGGTACTTGGGGGCCACGAGCAGTACTTC.

V and J are TRBV5-6 and TRBJ2-1; 11 bases fit TRBD1. The CDR3 is made up of 15 amino acids. The junction had 1 base not matched to a gene; V was cut back by 2 bases and J by 3 bases. Germline lookup yields CDR1 SGHDT and CDR2 YYEEEE. DNA for the CDR3: TGTGCCAGCAGCTTAGGGACAGGGGGCTACAATGAGCAGTTCTTC. Protein sequence: CASSLGTGGYNEQFF.

The chain joins TRBV27 to TRBJ2-5; the D gene could be TRBD1 or TRBD2 (6 bases each). This CDR3 has 16 residues. Trimming shortened V by 5 bases and J by 2 bases, and 18 bases separated the two germline ends. CDR1 is MNHEY and CDR2 is SMNVEV in the germline V gene (reference sequence). CDR3 coding DNA: TGTGCCAGCAGTCGGTATGGGGGGCGCCTACAAGAGACCCAGTACTTC. Residues: CASSRYGGRLQETQYF.

This clone occurred once. This chain uses TRBV7-2 with TRBJ2-1, with 8 bases matching TRBD2. Per germline, CDR1 SGHTA and CDR2 FQGNSA. Trimming at V came to 4 bases and at J to 3 bases, leaving 11 bases not matched to a gene. The CDR3 loop spans 17 amino acids. CDR3 loop: CASSYPGASGFYNEQFF. The CDR3 DNA sequence: TGTGCCAGCAGCTACCCAGGGGCTAGCGGGTTCTACAATGAGCAGTTCTTC.

V gene TRBV7-2 combines with J gene TRBJ2-7, with a tentative D call TRBD1 (6 bases). Germline V gene lookup returns CDR1 SGHTA and CDR2 FQGNSA. V lost 5 bases and J 0 bases, leaving 17 bases between the germline ends. The CDR3 is 16 amino acids. CDR3 amino acids: CASSPMWTAYSYEQYF. In DNA, the CDR3 is TGTGCCAGCAGCCCTATGTGGACAGCCTACTCCTACGAGCAGTACTTC.

The gene calls are TRBV15 and TRBJ1-3; D is uncertain. The CDR3 is 15 amino acids. CDR1 is LNHNV, CDR2 YYDKDF, per germline (reference sequence). Trimming took 5 bases from V and 0 from J, leaving 11 bases between them. The CDR3 sequence is CATSLSDHSGNTIYF. DNA of the CDR3: TGTGCCACCAGCCTTTCGGACCACTCTGGAAACACCATATATTTT.

CDR3 coding DNA: TGTGCCAGCAGCCCGACAGGCGGCACTAGCACAGATACGCAGTATTTT. Translated: CASSPTGGTSTDTQYF. V gene TRBV7-9 combines with J gene TRBJ2-3; tentative D call: TRBD1 (6 bases). The CDR3 consists of 16 residues. Between the trimmed V and J ends, which lost 5 bases and 0 bases, there was a span of 15 bases. Germline V CDR1 and CDR2: SEHNR, FQNEAQ (reference sequence).

The V call is TRBV10-3, the J call TRBJ2-7, with TRBD2 identical over 9 bases. CDR1 and CDR2 from the germline V gene are ENHRY and SYGVKD. There are 14 residues in the CDR3. CDR3 nucleotide sequence: TGTGCGGCGTCGGCAGCGGGAGGCACCTACGAGCAGTACTTC. Its translation is CAASAAGGTYEQYF.

The rearrangement links TRBV6-5 to TRBJ2-2; D uncertain. V was cut by 0 bases and J by 0 bases, with 5 bases left in between. The CDR3 consists of 15 residues. Germline V lookup: CDR1 MNHEY, CDR2 SVGAGI. The CDR3 DNA sequence: TGTGCCAGCAGTTACTCTTCCGCGAACACCGGGGAGCTGTTTTTT. Amino acid sequence: CASSYSSANTGELFF.

This chain's CDR3 is CASSFGTPSYEQYF. The CDR3 DNA is TGTGCCAGCAGTTTCGGGACACCTTCCTACGAGCAGTACTTC. This chain joins TRBV7-9 and TRBJ2-5, with D possibly being TRBD1 (6 bases). The end of the DNA aligns better with TRBJ2-7, so the J call may be wrong. The CDR3 has 14 amino acids. The germline gives CDR1 SEHNR, CDR2 FQNEAQ (reference sequence).

The chain couples TRBV19 to TRBJ2-5; TRBD2 aligns across 9 bases. The CDR3 is 14 amino acids. From germline, CDR1 is LNHDA and CDR2 SQIVND (reference sequence). The V gene end was trimmed by 5 bases and the J gene end by 2 bases; junction bases not matched to a gene: 3. Here the CDR3 reads CASSPTSGQETQYF. CDR3 bases: TGTGCCAGTAGTCCGACTAGCGGACAAGAGACCCAGTACTTC.

The CDR3 loop is CASKGQGPFNEKLFF. In DNA, the CDR3 is TGTGCCAGCAAGGGACAAGGTCCATTTAATGAAAAACTGTTTTTT. The chain has TRBV6-1 and TRBJ1-4, with D perhaps TRBD1 (6 bases). The V end was cut by 7 bases, the J end by 4 bases, with 16 bases between. The length of the CDR3 is 15 residues. Germline CDR1 MNHNS, CDR2 SASEGT.

The rearrangement links TRBV10-3 to TRBJ1-1, with 10 bases that match TRBD1. Germline assignment: CDR1 ENHRY and CDR2 SYGVKD. V shed 6 bases, J shed 5 bases, and the junction held 6 bases outside the gene matches. This CDR3 has 14 residues. The CDR3, as DNA: TGTGCCATCAGAGAGGACAGGGGGGTAACTGAAGCTTTCTTT. Amino acids: CAIREDRGVTEAFF.

This chain joins TRBV28 and TRBJ1-2; 7 bases match TRBD1. Germline CDR1 is MDHEN and CDR2 is SYDVKM. V lost 5 bases, J lost 4 bases, and 13 bases stayed unmatched. This CDR3 has 16 amino acids. The CDR3 sequence: CASSPRDSSYLYGYTF. In DNA, the CDR3 is TGTGCCAGCAGTCCCCGGGACAGCTCATACCTCTATGGCTACACCTTC.

The chain recombines TRBV30 with TRBJ2-3; D possibly uses TRBD1 or TRBD2 (6 bases each). The CDR3 spans 16 residues. V lost 5 bases, J lost 6 bases, and 24 bases lay in between. Germline lookup yields CDR1 GTSNPN and CDR2 SVGIG (reference sequence). The CDR3 nucleotides read TGTGCCTGGGCGCTTGAGAGGGGGGAGCCTCCGGATACGCAGTATTTT. Translated, it gives CAWALERGEPPDTQYF. Looking up the rest from reference TRBV30 and TRBJ2-3 gives the full variable domain: SQTIHQWPATLVQPVGSPLSLECTVEGTSNPNLYWYRQAAGRGLQLLFYSVGIGQISSEVPQNLSASRPQDRQFILSSKKLLLSDSGFYLCAWALERGEPPDTQYFGPGTRLTVL.

Comments on this clone: At one end, the junction sequence differs from germline, possibly due to a read error. The V call is TRBV5-6, the J call TRBJ2-6; 10 bases agree with TRBD2. Germline V gene sequence: CDR1 SGHDT, CDR2 YYEEEE. This CDR3 has 14 amino acids. The CDR3 region is CASSSGTSASLLGF. In DNA, the CDR3 is TGTGCCAGCAGCTCCGGGACTAGCGCCTCACTTCTCGGTTTC.

V is TRBV19 and J is TRBJ1-5; D unclear. Germline assignment: CDR1 LNHDA and CDR2 SQIVND (reference sequence). Trimming removed 6 bases at V and 1 base at J, with 4 bases between. This CDR3 has 12 residues. The CDR3 protein is CASRRSNQPQHF. The DNA for the CDR3 is TGTGCCAGTAGGAGGAGCAATCAGCCCCAGCATTTT.

J is TRBJ2-2 and V is TRBV4-3; possibly TRBD1 or TRBD2 for D (6 bases each). Trimming cost V 4 bases and J 5 bases, with 20 bases left between them. This CDR3 is built from 17 residues. Germline V CDR1 and CDR2: LGHNA, YSLEER. The CDR3 DNA sequence: TGCGCCAGCAGCCTTACCCCGGAGGGGGTGGGGACCGGGGAGCTGTTTTTT. Residues: CASSLTPEGVGTGELFF.

This clone was seen only once. V is TRBV4-3 and J is TRBJ1-3, with D uncertain. CDR1 LGHNA and CDR2 YSLEER come from the germline V gene. The CDR3 totals 16 residues. V was shortened by 0 bases and J by 0 bases, with 9 bases between the two germline ends. CDR3 sequence reads: CASSQDSRHSGNTIYF. CDR3 bases: TGCGCCAGCAGCCAAGATAGCAGACACTCTGGAAACACCATATATTTT.

This clone was picked up one time. This sequence joins TRBV28 and TRBJ2-1; D call uncertain. V lost 4 bases and J lost 6, with 10 bases in between. The CDR3 spans 13 residues. The germline V gene has CDR1 MDHEN and CDR2 SYDVKM. CDR3 bases: TGTGCCAGCAGTTCTGGGTGGGGCAATGAGCAGTTCTTC. Its protein is CASSSGWGNEQFF.

CDR3 nucleotides: TGTGCCAGCAGTTCTCTTCCCGCGCCTCAAGAGACCCAGTACTTC. It specifies CASSSLPAPQETQYF. The chain joins TRBV6-5 to TRBJ2-5; D gene uncertain. Trimming shortened V by 4 bases and J by 2 bases, and 14 bases separated the two germline ends. The CDR3 has 15 amino acids. Germline-derived CDR1 and CDR2 are MNHEY and SVGAGI.

The rearrangement uses TRBV30 and TRBJ1-1, with D tentatively TRBD1 (6 bases). This CDR3 region has 13 residues. V lost 5 bases to trimming and J lost 0 bases, with 10 bases between them. Germline values: CDR1 GTSNPN, CDR2 SVGIG (reference sequence). The chain's CDR3 is CAWDTGMNTEAFF. The CDR3 coding sequence is TGTGCCTGGGACACAGGGATGAACACTGAAGCTTTCTTT.

The chain recombines TRBV7-9 with TRBJ1-2; D is possibly TRBD1 (5 bases). Germline CDR1 is SEHNR and CDR2 is FQNEAQ (reference sequence). This CDR3 contains 12 residues. The V gene lost 2 bases and the J gene lost 6 bases, with 7 bases spanning the gap. The CDR3 loop reads CASSLLGDGYTF. CDR3 in DNA: TGTGCCAGCAGCTTACTGGGGGATGGCTACACCTTC.

The chain combines TRBV27 with TRBJ2-2; no definite D call. The germline gives CDR1 MNHEY, CDR2 SMNVEV (reference sequence). Trimming stripped 3 bases from V and 4 bases from J, with 6 bases between. This CDR3 spans 13 amino acids. CDR3 DNA sequence: TGTGCCAGCAGTTTTCGATCCACCGGGGAGCTGTTTTTT. Translating gives CASSFRSTGELFF.

This CDR3 is CASSLPGRGTEKLFF. The CDR3 region has the DNA TGTGCCAGCAGTCTACCGGGGCGTGGGACAGAAAAACTGTTTTTT. This chain uses TRBV28 with TRBJ1-4, with a possible D match to TRBD1 (6 bases). V gave up 5 bases and J gave up 8 bases, with 18 bases separating them. The CDR3 is 15 amino acids. Germline loops: CDR1 MDHEN, CDR2 SYDVKM.

In DNA form, the CDR3 reads TGTGCCAGCAGCTTGGAGCCGTACAATGAGCAGTTCTTC. Translation: CASSLEPYNEQFF. The chain joins TRBV5-6 to TRBJ2-1; D gene unclear. There are 13 residues in the CDR3. Trimming stripped 0 bases from V and 4 bases from J, with 5 bases between. CDR1 and CDR2 from the germline V gene are SGHDT and YYEEEE.

This clone was seen only once. The chain carries TRBV10-2 and TRBJ2-7, with D possibly being TRBD1 (6 bases). V gave up 3 bases and J gave up 3 bases, with 12 bases separating them. The germline CDR1 and CDR2 sequences are WSHSY and SAAADI. CDR3 length equals 14 residues. DNA of the CDR3: TGCGCCAGCAGTGAACAGGGAGTGAGCTACGAGCAGTACTTC. Its translation: CASSEQGVSYEQYF.

This chain uses TRBV25-1 with TRBJ1-1; TRBD1 matches 7 bases. Germline trimming cut 6 bases from V and 1 base from J; bases unmatched to any gene: 5. Per germline, CDR1 MGHDK and CDR2 SYGVNS. The CDR3 is 14 residues long. The CDR3 nucleotides read TGTGCCAGCAGCCCAGGGGGGGGGAACACTGAAGCTTTCTTT. This translates into CASSPGGGNTEAFF.

The chain is built from TRBV27 and TRBJ2-1, with 9 nucleotides matching TRBD2. The germline gives CDR1 MNHEY, CDR2 SMNVEV (reference sequence). J gave up 2 bases and V 10 bases, and 6 bases lay outside the gene matches. CDR3 size: 14 residues. This CDR3 is CATRTSVPYNEQFF. DNA of the CDR3: TGTGCCACCAGGACTAGCGTACCCTACAATGAGCAGTTCTTC.